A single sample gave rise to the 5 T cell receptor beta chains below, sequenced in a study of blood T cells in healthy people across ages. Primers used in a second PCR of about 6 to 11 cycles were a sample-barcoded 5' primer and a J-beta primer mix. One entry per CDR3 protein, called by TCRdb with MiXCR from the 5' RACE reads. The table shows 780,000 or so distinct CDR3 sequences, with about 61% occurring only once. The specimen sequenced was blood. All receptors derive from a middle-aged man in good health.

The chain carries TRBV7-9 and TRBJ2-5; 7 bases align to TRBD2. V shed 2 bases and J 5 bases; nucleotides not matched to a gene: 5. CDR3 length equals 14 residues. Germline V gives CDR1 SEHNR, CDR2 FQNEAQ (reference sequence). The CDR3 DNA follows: TGTGCCAGCAGCTTACGCGGGAGCCTCGAGACCCAGTACTTC. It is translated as CASSLRGSLETQYF.

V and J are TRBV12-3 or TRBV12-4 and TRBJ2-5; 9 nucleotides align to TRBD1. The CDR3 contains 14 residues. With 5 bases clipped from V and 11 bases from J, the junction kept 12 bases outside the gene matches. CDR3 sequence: CASSPGQGINEQYF. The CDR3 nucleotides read TGTGCCAGCAGTCCGGGACAGGGTATTAATGAGCAGTACTTC.

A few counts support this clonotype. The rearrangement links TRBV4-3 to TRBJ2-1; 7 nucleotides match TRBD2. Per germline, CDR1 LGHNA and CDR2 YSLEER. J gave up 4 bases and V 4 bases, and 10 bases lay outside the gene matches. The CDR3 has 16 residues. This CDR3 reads CASSPGLSYEYNEQFF. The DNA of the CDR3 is TGCGCCAGCAGCCCGGGACTATCCTATGAATACAATGAGCAGTTCTTC.

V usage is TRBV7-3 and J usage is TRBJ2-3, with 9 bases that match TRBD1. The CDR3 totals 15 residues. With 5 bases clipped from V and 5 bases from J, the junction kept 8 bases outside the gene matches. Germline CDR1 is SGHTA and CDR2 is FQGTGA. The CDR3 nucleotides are TGTGCCAGCAGCACCGGGACAGGGTCCGGAGATACGCAGTATTTT. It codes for CASSTGTGSGDTQYF.

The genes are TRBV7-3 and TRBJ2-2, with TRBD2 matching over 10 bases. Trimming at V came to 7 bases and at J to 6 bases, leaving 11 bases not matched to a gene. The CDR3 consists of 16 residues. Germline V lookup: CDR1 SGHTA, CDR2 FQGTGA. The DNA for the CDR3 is TGTGCCAGCATGATTAGTAGCGGGGGGCTCCCCGGGGAGCTGTTTTTT. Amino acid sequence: CASMISSGGLPGELFF.